This T cell receptor (beta chain) comes out of a study of beta chain features in type 1 diabetes. Study overall: Examination spanned 90 million to 140 million sorted cells from all samples. Study results and limitations: Shorter TCRB CDR3s, moderately but significantly so, were found in Type 1 diabetes patients in all four CD4+ subsets.

As to this clone: The antigen remains undetermined.

V lost 2 bases and J 5 bases, leaving 11 bases between the germline ends. This CDR3 has 14 residues. Per germline, CDR1 MNHEY and CDR2 SVGAGI. The isolated RNA, all of it, was reverse transcribed, so expressed TCRB transcripts were what got sequenced. Produced via immunoSEQ multiplex PCR; TCRdb's table is partial and in-frame only. The table includes 300,000 to 400,000 clones, over 7% detected once. V gene TRBV6-5 combines with J gene TRBJ2-3, with D tentatively TRBD1 (5 bases). Sequencing was carried out using central memory CD4+ T cells from blood. The clonotype comes from a man aged 25-40 years with type 1 diabetes. CDR3 sequence: CASSYVAGLDTQYF. The DNA for the CDR3 is TGTGCCAGCAGTTACGTGGCAGGGTTAGATACGCAGTATTTT.